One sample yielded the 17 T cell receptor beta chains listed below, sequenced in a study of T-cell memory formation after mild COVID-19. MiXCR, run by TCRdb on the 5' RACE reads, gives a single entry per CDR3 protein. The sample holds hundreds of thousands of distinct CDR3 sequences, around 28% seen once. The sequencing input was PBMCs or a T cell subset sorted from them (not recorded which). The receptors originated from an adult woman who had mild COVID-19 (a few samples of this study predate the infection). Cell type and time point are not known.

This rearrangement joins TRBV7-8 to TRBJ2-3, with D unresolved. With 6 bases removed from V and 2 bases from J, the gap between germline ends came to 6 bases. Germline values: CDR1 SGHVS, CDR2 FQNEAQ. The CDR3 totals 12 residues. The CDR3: CASRYATDTQYF. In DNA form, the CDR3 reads TGTGCCAGCAGATATGCCACAGATACGCAGTATTTT.

The DNA of the CDR3 is TGTGCCACCAGTCGGGACACCCAAGAGACCCAGTACTTC. This gives the protein CATSRDTQETQYF. The gene calls are TRBV24-1 and TRBJ2-5, with D maybe TRBD1 (6 bases). The CDR3 is made up of 13 amino acids. Deletions cut 6 bases from V and 1 base from J, with 8 bases between. Germline V lookup: CDR1 KGHDR, CDR2 SFDVKD.

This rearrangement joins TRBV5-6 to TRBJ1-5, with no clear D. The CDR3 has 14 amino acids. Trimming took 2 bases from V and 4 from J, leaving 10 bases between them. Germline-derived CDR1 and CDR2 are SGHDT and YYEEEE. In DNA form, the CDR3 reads TGTGCCAGCAGCTTCGGGCCTCAAAATCAGCCCCAGCATTTT. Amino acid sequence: CASSFGPQNQPQHF.

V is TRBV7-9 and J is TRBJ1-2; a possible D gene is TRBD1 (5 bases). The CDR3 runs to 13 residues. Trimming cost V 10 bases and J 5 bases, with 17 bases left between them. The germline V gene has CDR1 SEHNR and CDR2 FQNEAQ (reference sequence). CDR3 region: CATNLPGNYGYTF. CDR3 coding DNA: TGTGCCACCAATCTTCCAGGGAATTATGGCTACACCTTC.

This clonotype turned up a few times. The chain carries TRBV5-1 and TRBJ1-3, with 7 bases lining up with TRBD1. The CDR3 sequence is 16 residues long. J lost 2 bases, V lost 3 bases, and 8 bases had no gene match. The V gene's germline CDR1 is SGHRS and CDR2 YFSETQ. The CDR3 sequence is CASSYTGASAGNTIYF. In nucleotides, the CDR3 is TGCGCCAGCAGCTATACAGGGGCCTCCGCTGGAAACACCATATATTTT.

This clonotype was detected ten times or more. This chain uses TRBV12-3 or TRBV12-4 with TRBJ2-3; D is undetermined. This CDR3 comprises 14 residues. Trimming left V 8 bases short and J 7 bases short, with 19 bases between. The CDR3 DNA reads TGTGCCAGCCATACCCTAGGGCCCCGGAATACGCAGTATTTT. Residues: CASHTLGPRNTQYF.

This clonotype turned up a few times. As DNA, the CDR3 is TGTGCCATCAACCCTACAGGGGACGCGAGGCGAGAGACCCAGTACTTC. Encoded protein: CAINPTGDARRETQYF. The chain links TRBV10-3 to TRBJ2-5; 7 nucleotides align to TRBD1. Trimming at V came to 7 bases and at J to 4 bases, leaving 15 bases not matched to a gene. The CDR3 covers 16 residues. Per germline, CDR1 ENHRY and CDR2 SYGVKD.

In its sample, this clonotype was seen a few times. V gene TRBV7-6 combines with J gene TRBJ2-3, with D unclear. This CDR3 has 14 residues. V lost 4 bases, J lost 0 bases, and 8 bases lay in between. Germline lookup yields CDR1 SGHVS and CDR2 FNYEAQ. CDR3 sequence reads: CASSWAPSTDTQYF. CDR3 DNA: TGTGCCAGCAGCTGGGCTCCTAGCACAGATACGCAGTATTTT. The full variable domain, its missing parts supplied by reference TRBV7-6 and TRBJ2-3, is GAGVSQSPRYKVTKRGQDVALRCDPISGHVSLYWYRQALGQGPEFLTYFNYEAQQDKSGLPNDRFSAERPEGSISTLTIQRTEQRDSAMYRCASSWAPSTDTQYFGPGTRLTVL.

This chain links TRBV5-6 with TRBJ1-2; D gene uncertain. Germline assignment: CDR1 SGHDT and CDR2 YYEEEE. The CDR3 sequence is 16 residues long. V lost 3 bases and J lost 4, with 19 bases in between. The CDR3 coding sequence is TGTGCCAGCAGCTCCGGGATATTTAAAACGGCCTATGGCTACACCTTC. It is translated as CASSSGIFKTAYGYTF.

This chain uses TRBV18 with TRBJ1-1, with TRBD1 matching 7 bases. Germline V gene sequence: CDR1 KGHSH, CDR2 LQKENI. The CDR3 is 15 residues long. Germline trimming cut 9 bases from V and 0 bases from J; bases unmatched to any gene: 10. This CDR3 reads CASTGRQGMNTEAFF. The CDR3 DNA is TGTGCCAGTACGGGGAGACAGGGAATGAACACTGAAGCTTTCTTT.

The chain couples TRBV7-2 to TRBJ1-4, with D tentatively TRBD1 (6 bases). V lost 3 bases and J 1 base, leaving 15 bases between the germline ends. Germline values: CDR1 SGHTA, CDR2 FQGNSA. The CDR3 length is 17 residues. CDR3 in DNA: TGTGCCAGCAGCTTCTCCCCCCAACAGGGAACTAATGAAAAACTGTTTTTT. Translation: CASSFSPQQGTNEKLFF.

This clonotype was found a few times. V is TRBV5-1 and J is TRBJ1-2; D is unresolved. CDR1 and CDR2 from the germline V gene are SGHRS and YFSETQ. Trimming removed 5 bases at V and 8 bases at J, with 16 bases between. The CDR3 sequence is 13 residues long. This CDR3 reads CASSPLAEGGYTF. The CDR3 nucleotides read TGCGCCAGCAGTCCCTTGGCAGAGGGCGGCTACACCTTC.

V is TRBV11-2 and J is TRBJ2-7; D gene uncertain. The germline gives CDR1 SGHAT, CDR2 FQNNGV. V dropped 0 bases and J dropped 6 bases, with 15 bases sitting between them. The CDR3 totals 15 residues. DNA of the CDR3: TGTGCCAGCAGCTTAGAGTGGTCCCCACGCAGCGAGCAGTACTTC. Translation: CASSLEWSPRSEQYF.

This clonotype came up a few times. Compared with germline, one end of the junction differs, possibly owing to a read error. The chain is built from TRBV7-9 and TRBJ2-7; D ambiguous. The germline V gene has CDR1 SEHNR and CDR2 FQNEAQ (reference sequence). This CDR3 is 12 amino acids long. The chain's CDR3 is CASSARGAPANF. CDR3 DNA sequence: TGTGCCAGCAGCGCCCGTGGAGCCCCGGCGAACTTC. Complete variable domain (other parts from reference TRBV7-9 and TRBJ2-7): DTGVSQNPRHKITKRGQNVTFRCDPISEHNRLYWYRQTLGQGPEFLTYFQNEAQLEKSRLLSDRFSAERPKGSFSTLEIQRTEQGDSAMYLCASSARGAPANFGPGTRLTVT.

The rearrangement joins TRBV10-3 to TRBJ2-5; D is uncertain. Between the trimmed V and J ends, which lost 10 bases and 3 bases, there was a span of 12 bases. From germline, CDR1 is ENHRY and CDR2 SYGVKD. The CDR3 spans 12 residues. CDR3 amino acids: CATGRAKETQYF. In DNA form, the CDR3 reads TGTGCCACAGGACGGGCGAAAGAGACCCAGTACTTC.

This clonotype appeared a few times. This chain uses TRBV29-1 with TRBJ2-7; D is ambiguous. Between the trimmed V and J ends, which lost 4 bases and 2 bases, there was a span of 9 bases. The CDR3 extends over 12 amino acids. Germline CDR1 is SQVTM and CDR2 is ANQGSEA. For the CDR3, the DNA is TGCAGCGTTGTAAAGTTCCCCTACGAGCAGTACTTC. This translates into CSVVKFPYEQYF.

The CDR3 sequence is CATSDLAGEGSYNEQFF. For the CDR3, the DNA is TGTGCCACCAGTGATTTAGCGGGAGAGGGCTCCTACAATGAGCAGTTCTTC. V gene TRBV24-1 combines with J gene TRBJ2-1, with 8 positions matching TRBD2. V lost 1 base and J lost 0; bases outside the gene matches: 4. Per the germline V gene, CDR1 is KGHDR and CDR2 is SFDVKD. The length of the CDR3 is 17 residues.